Shown below are 9 T cell receptor beta chains from a single sample sequenced in a study of a mutant IDH1 vaccine in newly diagnosed glioma. Profiled with immunoSEQ multiplex PCR; TCRdb holds only in-frame clones, not every one. This sample has fewer than 100,000 clones, with 91% found just once. Specified time point: week 5, during vaccination. The investigators gave 300 ug of mutant IDH1 20-mer peptide in each vaccine dose, together with topical imiquimod. For these TCRs, the target antigens are not known. This specimen consisted of PBMCs, obtained from a glioma patient whose treatment included an IDH1 peptide vaccine. The source is a woman aged 50 to 65 with glioma.

The count of this clone is one. The rearrangement links TRBV18 to TRBJ2-7, with no clear D. The CDR3 runs to 15 residues. Trimming removed 0 bases from V and 2 bases from J, with 11 bases in between. The germline V gene encodes CDR1 KGHSH and CDR2 LQKENI. The CDR3 coding sequence is TGTGCCAGCTCACCACCGAGTTTGAGTACCTACGAGCAGTACTTC. It yields the protein CASSPPSLSTYEQYF.

The rearrangement uses TRBV28 and TRBJ1-2; D gene uncertain. The germline V and J ends were trimmed by 3 bases and 2 bases, with 16 bases remaining between them. Germline-derived CDR1 and CDR2 are MDHEN and SYDVKM. The CDR3 loop spans 16 amino acids. The CDR3 sequence is CASSLGGDKRNYGYTF. The CDR3 DNA sequence: TGTGCCAGCAGTTTGGGTGGTGACAAGCGAAACTATGGCTACACCTTC.

The V and J genes are TRBV6-6 and TRBJ2-7; 9 bases map to TRBD1. The V gene end was trimmed by 0 bases and the J gene end by 4 bases; junction bases not matched to a gene: 4. CDR1 and CDR2 from the germline V gene are MNHNY and SVGAGI (reference sequence). This CDR3 has 15 amino acids. CDR3 sequence reads: CASSYSGDRVYEQYF. CDR3 coding DNA: TGTGCCAGCAGTTACTCGGGGGACAGGGTTTACGAGCAGTACTTC.

V and J are TRBV7-6 and TRBJ1-2; D is uncertain. V lost 4 bases and J lost 4, with 19 bases in between. The V gene's germline CDR1 is SGHVS and CDR2 FNYEAQ. The CDR3 loop spans 16 amino acids. Here the CDR3 reads CASSSEARATLYGYTF. CDR3 in DNA: TGTGCCAGCAGCTCGGAAGCCCGGGCCACCCTCTATGGCTACACCTTC.

The chain joins TRBV28 to TRBJ2-5, with 9 positions matching TRBD2. Germline loops: CDR1 MDHEN, CDR2 SYDVKM. The trim removed 3 bases at V and 5 bases at J, leaving 10 bases unmatched. CDR3 size: 16 residues. CDR3 sequence: CASSFGIAGVGETQYF. The CDR3 region has the DNA TGTGCCAGCAGTTTCGGGATAGCGGGAGTTGGGGAGACCCAGTACTTC. The full variable domain, completed using reference TRBV28 and TRBJ2-5, is DVKVTQSSRYLVKRTGEKVFLECVQDMDHENMFWYRQDPGLGLRLIYFSYDVKMKEKGDIPEGYSVSREKKERFSLILESASTNQTSMYLCASSFGIAGVGETQYFGPGTRLLVL.

The gene calls are TRBV19 and TRBJ1-2; D may be TRBD1 (6 bases). The V end was cut by 6 bases, the J end by 7 bases, with 24 bases between. Germline CDR1 and CDR2: LNHDA and SQIVND (reference sequence). This CDR3 comprises 16 residues. The CDR3 bases are TGTGCCAGTAGGAACCCATCGGGGGGGCACGGGGTTGGCTACACCTTC. This encodes CASRNPSGGHGVGYTF.

The CDR3 loop reads CASSPRLFGGDSYEQYF. The CDR3 DNA follows: TGTGCCAGCTCACCAAGGCTTTTTGGGGGCGATTCCTACGAGCAGTACTTC. This chain joins TRBV18 and TRBJ2-7, with D maybe TRBD1 (6 bases). V lost 2 bases to trimming and J lost 1 base, with 18 bases between them. Per germline, CDR1 KGHSH and CDR2 LQKENI. This CDR3 region has 17 residues.

The chain links TRBV27 to TRBJ2-7, with unresolved D. The CDR3 covers 16 residues. Per germline, CDR1 MNHEY and CDR2 SMNVEV (reference sequence). The V end lost 4 bases, the J end lost 0 bases, and 16 bases lay between the germline ends. In DNA, the CDR3 is TGTGCCAGCAGTTCTATGGCGACCCTGAGCTCCTACGAGCAGTACTTC. It codes for CASSSMATLSSYEQYF.

This clone occurred once. The V call is TRBV7-3, the J call TRBJ1-2; D is unresolved. Germline V gene data show CDR1 as SGHTA and CDR2 as FQGTGA. This CDR3 is 15 amino acids long. V dropped 4 bases and J dropped 7 bases, with 19 bases sitting between them. In DNA, the CDR3 is TGTGCCAGCAGCTCTGAGACTGGGCCAATTGGTGGCTACACCTTC. Amino acid sequence: CASSSETGPIGGYTF.